The following is a TCR beta chain sequence with its context. Antigen: not known. Unique molecular identifiers were present in the TCR beta cDNA libraries. MiXCR was run by TCRdb on the PCR reads, yielding one entry per CDR3 protein. This sample carries fewer than 550,000 distinct CDR3 sequences, roughly 34% of them seen once, and the ten largest clones take about 5.6%. The V and J ends lost 5 bases and 5 bases respectively, with 10 bases between them. The CDR3 sequence is 13 residues long. The record originates from a study of post-analysis software for immune sequencing data. Overall study findings and caveats: Samples made in the same batch grouped tightly together by F measure. Patients carried 4 or 5 TRBV segments more frequently than controls did, and TRBV5-6, TRBV5-1 and TRBV20-1 were among them.

Sequencing input: blood. The J gene is TRBJ2-1, the V gene TRBV12-3 or TRBV12-4; no definite D call. The source is a girl aged 2 to 17 with multiple sclerosis. Here the CDR3 reads CASSPARNNEQFF. The CDR3 DNA sequence: TGTGCCAGCAGTCCCGCTAGAAACAATGAGCAGTTCTTC.